The T cell receptor (beta chain) described here comes from a study of identical twins. Findings and caveats of the study: With abundant cord blood beta clonotypes, insertions were fewer; memory repertoires showed no such pattern.

The length of the CDR3 is 14 residues. Looked up from germline, CDR1 is SGHTA and CDR2 is FQGTGA. Trimming shortened V by 1 base and J by 9 bases, and 13 bases separated the two germline ends. The sample holds a few counts of this clonotype. The antigen is unknown. Template switching, a step in the protocol, added a universal primer site, and cDNA carried unique molecular identifiers. TCRdb re-called the 5' RACE reads through MiXCR, storing one row per CDR3 protein. The data show fewer than 500,000 distinct CDR3 sequences, around 24% seen once. This sample was also put to use in a study of T cells expressing NK-cell markers. Per that paper: In sorted CD3+CD56+NKG2C+, CD3+CD56+NKG2C- and CD3+CD56-NKG2C+ T cells, TCR beta repertoires were obtained. Sorting was limited to alpha-beta TCR-expressing T cells with an anti-gamma-delta TCR antibody in several experiments.

The sequencing sample was made of CD4+ T cells sorted from blood. The receptor was isolated from a woman aged 18-29 years in good health. The chain uses TRBV7-3 and TRBJ2-4; possibly TRBD1 for D (6 bases). The CDR3 sequence: CASSLNPGVGIQYF. For the CDR3, the DNA is TGTGCCAGCAGCTTAAACCCAGGGGTGGGCATTCAGTACTTC.